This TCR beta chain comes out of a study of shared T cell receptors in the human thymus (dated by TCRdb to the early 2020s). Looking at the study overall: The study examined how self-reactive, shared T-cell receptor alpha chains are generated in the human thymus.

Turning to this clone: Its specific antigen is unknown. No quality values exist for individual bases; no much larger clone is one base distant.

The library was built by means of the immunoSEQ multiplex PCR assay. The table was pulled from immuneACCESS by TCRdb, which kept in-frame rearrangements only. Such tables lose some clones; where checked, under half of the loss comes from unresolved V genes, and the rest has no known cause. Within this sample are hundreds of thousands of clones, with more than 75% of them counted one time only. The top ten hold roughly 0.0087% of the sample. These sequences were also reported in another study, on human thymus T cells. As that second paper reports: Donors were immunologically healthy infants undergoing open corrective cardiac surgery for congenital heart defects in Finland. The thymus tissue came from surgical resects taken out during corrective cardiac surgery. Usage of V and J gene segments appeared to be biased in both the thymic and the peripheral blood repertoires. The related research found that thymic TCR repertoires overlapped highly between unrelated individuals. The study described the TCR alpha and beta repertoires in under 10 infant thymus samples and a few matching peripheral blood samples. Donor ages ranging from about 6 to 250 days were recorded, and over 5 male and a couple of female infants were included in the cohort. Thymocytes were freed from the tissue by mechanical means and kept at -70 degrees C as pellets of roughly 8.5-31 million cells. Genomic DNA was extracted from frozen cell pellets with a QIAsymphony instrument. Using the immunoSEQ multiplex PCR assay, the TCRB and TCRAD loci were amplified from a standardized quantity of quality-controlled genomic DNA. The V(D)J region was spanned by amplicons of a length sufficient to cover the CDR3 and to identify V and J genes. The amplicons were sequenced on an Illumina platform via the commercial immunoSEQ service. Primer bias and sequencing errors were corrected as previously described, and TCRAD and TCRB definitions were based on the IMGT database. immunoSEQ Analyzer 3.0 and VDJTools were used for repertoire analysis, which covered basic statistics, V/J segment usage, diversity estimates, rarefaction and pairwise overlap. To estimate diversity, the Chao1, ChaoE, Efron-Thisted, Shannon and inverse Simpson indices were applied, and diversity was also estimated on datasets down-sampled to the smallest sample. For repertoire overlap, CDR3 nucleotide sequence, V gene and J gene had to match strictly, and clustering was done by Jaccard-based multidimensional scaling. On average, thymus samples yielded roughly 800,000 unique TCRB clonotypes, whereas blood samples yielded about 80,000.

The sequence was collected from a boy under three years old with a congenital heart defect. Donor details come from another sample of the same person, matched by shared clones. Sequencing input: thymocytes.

The CDR3 reads CASSLVSQGPDTQYF. The DNA reads as follows: TGTGCCAGCAGCTTAGTGTCCCAGGGCCCAGATACGCAGTATTTT. The chain joins TRBV7-2 to TRBJ2-3; the D gene is perhaps TRBD1, on 5 matching bases. The germline V gene gives CDR1 as SGHTA and CDR2 as FQGNSA. The V end loses 1 base and the J end loses 4 bases, and a stretch of 12 bases separates them. The CDR3 covers 15 residues, taking in both the cysteine and the phenylalanine. The CDR3 DNA has 45 bases and is translated from base 1. When the CDR3 is completed using the reference TRBV7-2 and TRBJ2-3 genes on either side, the full variable domain is GAGVSQSPSNKVTEKGKDVELRCDPISGHTALYWYRQSLGQGLEFLIYFQGNSAPDKSGLPSDRFSAERTGGSVSTLTIQRTQQEDSAVYLCASSLVSQGPDTQYFGPGTRLTVL.